Reported below is one T cell receptor beta chain. The data stem from a study of blood T cell repertoires in COVID-19. About the study: PBMCs, B-cell-depleted T cells, or T cells were the source of the cDNA or gDNA that made up the material.

Authors' processing steps: Quantification of nucleated cells was approximated via reference gene primer amplification. TCRdb's table, derived via immunoSEQ multiplex PCR, lists solely in-frame clones and lacks some. V and J calls and clone size are given by that table; D and trimming were obtained from the DNA. The table lists approximately 350,000 clones, roughly 90% of them singletons. Sequenced material: peripheral blood. This TCR was recovered from a woman in her seventies with COVID-19, enrolled during active disease.

CDR3 loop: CASQFTYGDTQYF. The CDR3 DNA is TGTGCCAGCCAGTTCACGTATGGTGATACGCAGTATTTT. The chain joins TRBV27 to TRBJ2-3; no reliable D call. Germline values: CDR1 MNHEY, CDR2 SMNVEV (reference sequence). This CDR3 comprises 13 residues. V was shortened by 8 bases and J by 6 bases, with 15 bases between the two germline ends.